The 8 T cell receptor beta chains below come from one sample, sequenced in a study of PD-L1 blockade in urothelial cancer. Data came from immunoSEQ multiplex PCR; TCRdb stores just in-frame clones and leaves some out. This sample has 85,000 to 100,000 clones, with over 90% found just once. Source: PBMCs, taken around atezolizumab (anti-PD-L1) treatment. Receptor source: a man aged 60-69 years with urothelial cancer.

The chain couples TRBV7-9 to TRBJ1-1, with TRBD1 as a possible D gene (6 bases). Per the germline V gene, CDR1 is SEHNR and CDR2 is FQNEAQ (reference sequence). The ends were cut back, 4 bases at V and 2 bases at J, with 11 bases in the middle. The CDR3 covers 14 residues. CDR3: CASSWAGVNTEAFF. The CDR3 DNA follows: TGTGCCAGCAGCTGGGCAGGGGTAAACACTGAAGCTTTCTTT.

This chain uses TRBV4-1 with TRBJ2-5; a weak D match, TRBD2 (5 bases). From germline, CDR1 is MGHRA and CDR2 YSYEKL. Trimming removed 0 bases from V and 5 bases from J, with 7 bases in between. The CDR3 loop spans 13 amino acids. The CDR3 protein is CASSQERGETQYF. DNA for the CDR3: TGCGCCAGCAGCCAAGAGCGCGGGGAGACCCAGTACTTC.

This chain links TRBV21-1 with TRBJ2-7; TRBD2 was called by the table and not checked on the DNA. TRBV21-1 is a documented pseudogene. CDR3 length equals 18 residues. In nucleotides, the CDR3 is TGTGCCAGCATCGCTTTCTGGCCGAGCGGGAGCCGTTTGTACGAGCAGTACTTC. Translating it yields CASIAFWPSGSRLYEQYF.

The genes are TRBV27 and TRBJ2-4, with 11 bases fitting TRBD2. V gave up 5 bases and J gave up 1 base; unmatched junction bases: 10. The CDR3 runs to 18 residues. CDR1 and CDR2 from the germline V gene are MNHEY and SMNVEV (reference sequence). CDR3 sequence: CASSQLAGVVMAKNIQYF. CDR3 nucleotides: TGTGCCAGCAGTCAACTAGCGGGAGTCGTTATGGCCAAAAACATTCAGTACTTC.

V is TRBV5-1 and J is TRBJ2-1; TRBD2 agrees at 10 bases. CDR1 SGHRS and CDR2 YFSETQ come from the germline V gene. The CDR3 is 16 amino acids. V lost 4 bases and J lost 8; bases outside the gene matches: 12. The CDR3 DNA reads TGCGCCAGCAGCAGGGGGACTAGCGAGGCGATTGATGAGCAGTTCTTC. It codes for CASSRGTSEAIDEQFF.

V usage is TRBV4-1 and J usage is TRBJ2-1; 8 bases are shared with TRBD2. CDR1 and CDR2 (germline): MGHRA, YSYEKL. The trim removed 4 bases at V and 4 bases at J, leaving 15 bases unmatched. The CDR3 is 18 residues long. The CDR3 sequence: CASSRTGLVLLAYNEQFF. CDR3 in DNA: TGCGCCAGCAGCCGCACGGGACTAGTTCTTCTAGCGTACAATGAGCAGTTCTTC.

In its sample, this clone was seen a few times. V and J are TRBV4-2 and TRBJ1-2; D possibly corresponds to TRBD1 (6 bases). Germline V CDR1 and CDR2: LGHNA, YNFKEQ. The ends were cut back, 8 bases at V and 2 bases at J, with 9 bases in the middle. CDR3 length: 12 amino acids. The CDR3 region is CASGQKNYGYTF. DNA of the CDR3: TGTGCCAGCGGACAGAAGAACTATGGCTACACCTTC.

The chain combines TRBV10-2 with TRBJ2-7; D is possibly TRBD1 (5 bases). The CDR3 has 13 amino acids. Looked up from germline, CDR1 is WSHSY and CDR2 is SAAADI. V was pared by 6 bases and J by 3 bases, with 12 bases between. The CDR3 bases are TGCGCCAGCAGCATACAGGTCAGCTACGAGCAGTACTTC. This codes for CASSIQVSYEQYF.